The clone carrying this TCR beta chain was detected only a few times. Its antigen is unidentified. The PCR was carried out with 60 Vbeta primers and 13 Jbeta primers. The table came from immunoSEQ multiplex PCR; TCRdb's copy has only in-frame clones and leaves some out. The sample has 90,000 to 100,000 clones; around 74% are singletons. The record originates from a study of cytomegalovirus exposure and HLA in healthy donors. Findings and limits, study-wide: Later findings reportedly placed an Asian-associated ancestry cluster below the roughly 700-donor mean for N-insertions.

Material for sequencing was PBMCs. The TCR sequence derives from a male donor in good health and CMV-seronegative.

The CDR3 is CASSRTEYSNQPQHF. As DNA, the CDR3 is TGTGCCAGCAGTCGGACAGAGTATAGCAATCAGCCCCAGCATTTT. The rearrangement uses TRBV28 and TRBJ1-5; D perhaps matches TRBD1 (6 bases). The germline V gene has CDR1 MDHEN and CDR2 SYDVKM. V lost 5 bases, J lost 0 bases, and 11 bases lay in between. The CDR3 has 15 residues.